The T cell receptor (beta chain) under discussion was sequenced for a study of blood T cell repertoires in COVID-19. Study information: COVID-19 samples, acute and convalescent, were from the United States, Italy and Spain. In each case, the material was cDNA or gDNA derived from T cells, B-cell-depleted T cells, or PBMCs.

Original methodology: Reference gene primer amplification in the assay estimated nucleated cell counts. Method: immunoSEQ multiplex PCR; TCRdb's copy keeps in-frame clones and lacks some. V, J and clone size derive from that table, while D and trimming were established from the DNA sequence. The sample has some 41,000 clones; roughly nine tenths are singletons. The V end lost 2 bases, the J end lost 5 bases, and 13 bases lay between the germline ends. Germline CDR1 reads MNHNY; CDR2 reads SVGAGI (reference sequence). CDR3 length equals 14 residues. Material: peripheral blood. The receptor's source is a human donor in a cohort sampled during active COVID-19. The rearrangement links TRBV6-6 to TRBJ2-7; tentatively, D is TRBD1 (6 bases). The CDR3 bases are TGTGCCAGCAGTTACATGGGCTCAGGGGACGAGCAGTACTTC. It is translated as CASSYMGSGDEQYF.